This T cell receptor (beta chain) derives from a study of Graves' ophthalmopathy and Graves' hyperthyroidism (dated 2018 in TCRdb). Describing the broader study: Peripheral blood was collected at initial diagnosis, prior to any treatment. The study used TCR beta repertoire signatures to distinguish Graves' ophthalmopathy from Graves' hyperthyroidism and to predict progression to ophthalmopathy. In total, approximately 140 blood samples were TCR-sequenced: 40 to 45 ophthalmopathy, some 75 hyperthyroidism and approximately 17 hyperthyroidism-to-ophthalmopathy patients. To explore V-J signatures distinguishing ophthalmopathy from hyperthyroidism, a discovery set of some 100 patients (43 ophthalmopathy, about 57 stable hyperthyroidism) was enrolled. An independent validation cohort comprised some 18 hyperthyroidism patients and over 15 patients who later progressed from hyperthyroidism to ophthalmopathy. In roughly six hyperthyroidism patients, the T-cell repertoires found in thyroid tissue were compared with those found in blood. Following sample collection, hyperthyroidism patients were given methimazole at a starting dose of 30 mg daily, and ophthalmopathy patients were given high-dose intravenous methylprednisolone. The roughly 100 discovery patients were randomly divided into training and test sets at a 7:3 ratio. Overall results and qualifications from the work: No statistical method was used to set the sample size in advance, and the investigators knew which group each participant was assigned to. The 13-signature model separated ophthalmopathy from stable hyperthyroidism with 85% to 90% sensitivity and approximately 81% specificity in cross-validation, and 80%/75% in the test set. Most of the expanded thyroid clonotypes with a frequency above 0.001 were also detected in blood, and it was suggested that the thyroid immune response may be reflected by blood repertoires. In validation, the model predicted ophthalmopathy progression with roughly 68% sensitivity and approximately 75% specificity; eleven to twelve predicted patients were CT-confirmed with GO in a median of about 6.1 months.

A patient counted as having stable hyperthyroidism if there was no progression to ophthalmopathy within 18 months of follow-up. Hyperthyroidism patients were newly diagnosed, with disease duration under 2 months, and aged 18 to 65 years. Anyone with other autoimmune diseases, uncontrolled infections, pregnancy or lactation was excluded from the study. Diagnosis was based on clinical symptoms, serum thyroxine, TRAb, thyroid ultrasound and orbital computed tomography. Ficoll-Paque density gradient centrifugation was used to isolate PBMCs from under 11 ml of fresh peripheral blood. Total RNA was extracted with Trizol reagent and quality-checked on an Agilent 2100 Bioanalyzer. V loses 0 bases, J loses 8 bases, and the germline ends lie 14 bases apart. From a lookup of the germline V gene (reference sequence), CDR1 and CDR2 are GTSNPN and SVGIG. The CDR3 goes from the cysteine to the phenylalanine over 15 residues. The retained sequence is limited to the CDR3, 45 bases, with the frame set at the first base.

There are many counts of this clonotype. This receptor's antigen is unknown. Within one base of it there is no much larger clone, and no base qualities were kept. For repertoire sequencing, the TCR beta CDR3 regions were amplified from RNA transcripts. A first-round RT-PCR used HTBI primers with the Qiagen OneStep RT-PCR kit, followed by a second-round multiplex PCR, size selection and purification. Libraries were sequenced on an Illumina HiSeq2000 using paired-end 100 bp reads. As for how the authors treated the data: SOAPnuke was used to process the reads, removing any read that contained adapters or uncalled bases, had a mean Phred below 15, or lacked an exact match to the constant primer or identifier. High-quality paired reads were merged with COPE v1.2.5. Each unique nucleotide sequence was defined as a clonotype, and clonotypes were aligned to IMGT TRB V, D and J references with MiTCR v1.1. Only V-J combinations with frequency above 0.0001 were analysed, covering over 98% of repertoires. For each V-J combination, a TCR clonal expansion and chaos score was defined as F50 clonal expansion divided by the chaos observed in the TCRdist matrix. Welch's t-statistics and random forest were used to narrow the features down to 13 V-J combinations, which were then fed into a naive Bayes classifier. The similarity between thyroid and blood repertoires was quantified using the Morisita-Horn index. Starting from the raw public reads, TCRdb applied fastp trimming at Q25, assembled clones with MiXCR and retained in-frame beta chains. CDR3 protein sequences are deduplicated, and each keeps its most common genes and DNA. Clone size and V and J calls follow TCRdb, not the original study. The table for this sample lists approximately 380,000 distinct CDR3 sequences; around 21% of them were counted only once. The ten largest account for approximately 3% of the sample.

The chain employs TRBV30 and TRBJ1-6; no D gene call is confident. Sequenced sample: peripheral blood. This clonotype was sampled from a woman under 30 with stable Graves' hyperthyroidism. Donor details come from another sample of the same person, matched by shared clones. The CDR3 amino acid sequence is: CAWSVRMIRDSPLHF. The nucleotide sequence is TGTGCCTGGAGTGTTCGGATGATTAGGGATTCACCCCTCCACTTT.